A single sample is the source of the 24 T cell receptor beta chains below, sequenced in a study of persistence of HIV-infected CD4 T cells. No antigens are known for them. Cells were stimulated with CMV-infected fibroblast lysates at approximately 10 ug/mL. Memory cells lacking CD40L and CD69 with high CD45RO were sorted. This was the immunoSEQ version 4 assay in survey mode. Sequenced by immunoSEQ multiplex PCR; TCRdb stores in-frame clones only, minus some. Of 35,000 to 45,000 clones listed, approximately 80% were seen once; the top ten hold around 1.5%. The source was CD4+ T cells sorted from PBMCs after approximately 19-hour stimulation, collected from a patient who received antiretroviral therapy. The origin of the receptors is an adult man with HIV who was CMV-seropositive.

The J gene is TRBJ1-5, the V gene TRBV15; 7 nucleotides line up with TRBD1. The germline gives CDR1 LNHNV, CDR2 YYDKDF (reference sequence). This CDR3 is built from 14 residues. After removal of 6 bases from V and 4 bases from J, the junction contained 6 bases not matched to a gene. The CDR3 protein is CATRVGQANQPQHF. DNA for the CDR3: TGTGCCACCAGGGTTGGACAGGCGAATCAGCCCCAGCATTTT. The variable domain in full, with the rest retrieved from reference TRBV15 and TRBJ1-5, is DAMVIQNPRYQVTQFGKPVTLSCSQTLNHNVMYWYQQKSSQAPKLLFHYYDKDFNNEADTPDNFQSRRPNTSFCFLDIRSPGLGDTAMYLCATRVGQANQPQHFGDGTRLSIL.

This sequence joins TRBV24-1 and TRBJ2-5; either TRBD1 or TRBD2 may fit D (5 bases each). The germline V gene encodes CDR1 KGHDR and CDR2 SFDVKD. Trimming took 7 bases from V and 2 from J, leaving 16 bases between them. CDR3 length: 15 residues. Here the CDR3 reads CATSPSRAGQETQYF. In DNA, the CDR3 is TGTGCCACCAGCCCCTCGAGGGCAGGGCAAGAGACCCAGTACTTC.

The gene calls are TRBV7-3 and TRBJ2-1; TRBD2 agrees at 9 bases. This CDR3 is 18 amino acids long. CDR1 SGHTA and CDR2 FQGTGA come from the germline V gene. J was trimmed by 7 bases and V by 6 bases; bases with no gene match: 19. The CDR3 sequence is CASRATGYSSGGGNEQFF. DNA of the CDR3: TGTGCCAGCAGGGCGACAGGGTATAGTAGCGGGGGAGGGAATGAGCAGTTCTTC.

The chain joins TRBV7-2 to TRBJ2-1, with 13 bases identical to TRBD2. This CDR3 region has 17 residues. V shed 4 bases, J shed 4 bases, and the junction held 7 bases outside the gene matches. Germline-derived CDR1 and CDR2 are SGHTA and FQGNSA. CDR3 sequence reads: CASSSSGTSGVYNEQFF. In nucleotides, the CDR3 is TGTGCCAGCAGCTCATCCGGGACTAGCGGGGTATACAATGAGCAGTTCTTC.

J is TRBJ2-1 and V is TRBV3-1 (or the pseudogene TRBV3-2), with D perhaps given as TRBD1 or TRBD2 (6 bases each). The germline CDR1 and CDR2 sequences are LGHDT and YNNKEL (reference sequence). This CDR3 comprises 14 residues. Between the trimmed V and J ends, which lost 7 bases and 6 bases, there was a span of 16 bases. CDR3 sequence (DNA): TGTGCCAGCACCCATGGGGGGCCGGTCAATGAGCAGTTCTTC. Translating gives CASTHGGPVNEQFF.

The chain uses TRBV7-9 and TRBJ2-2; 7 bases line up with TRBD1. The length of the CDR3 is 15 residues. Trimming at V came to 5 bases and at J to 3 bases, leaving 6 bases not matched to a gene. Germline-derived CDR1 and CDR2 are SEHNR and FQNEAQ (reference sequence). In DNA, the CDR3 is TGTGCCAGCAGCGAAGGGACAGTTTACACCGGGGAGCTGTTTTTT. It encodes CASSEGTVYTGELFF.

The chain joins TRBV6-5 to TRBJ1-2; 9 bases map to TRBD1. The CDR3 has 13 residues. Germline lookup yields CDR1 MNHEY and CDR2 SVGAGI. Germline trimming cut 6 bases from V and 7 bases from J; bases unmatched to any gene: 6. CDR3 DNA: TGTGCCAGCAGGTTGGGACAGGGTGGTGGCTACACCTTC. This encodes CASRLGQGGGYTF.

The chain links TRBV6-5 to TRBJ2-2, with no clear D. Germline lookup yields CDR1 MNHEY and CDR2 SVGAGI. CDR3 length equals 13 residues. Trimming took 8 bases from V and 0 from J, leaving 7 bases between them. The CDR3 is CASGQTNTGELFF. DNA of the CDR3: TGTGCCAGCGGGCAAACGAACACCGGGGAGCTGTTTTTT.

J is TRBJ2-3 and V is TRBV7-6; D is undetermined. Trimming left V 2 bases short and J 5 bases short, with 11 bases between. The CDR3 contains 14 residues. Germline V gene sequence: CDR1 SGHVS, CDR2 FNYEAQ. CDR3 bases: TGTGCCAGCAGCTTACCCTCCTCTAGAGATACGCAGTATTTT. Translating it yields CASSLPSSRDTQYF.

This clone was picked up one time. The CDR3 DNA reads TGTGCCGGCGGGTGGCAAAAGGGGGAAAAACTGTTTTTT. Translation: CAGGWQKGEKLFF. V is TRBV7-9 and J is TRBJ1-4, with D tentatively TRBD1 (5 bases). The CDR3 spans 13 residues. V dropped 11 bases and J dropped 8 bases, with 18 bases sitting between them. CDR1 SEHNR and CDR2 FQNEAQ come from the germline V gene (reference sequence).

The chain uses TRBV3-1 (or the pseudogene TRBV3-2) and TRBJ2-1; 8 bases agree with TRBD2. Unmatched junction bases numbered 6, after V lost 1 base and J lost 7 bases. Germline V gene lookup returns CDR1 LGHDT and CDR2 YNNKEL (reference sequence). This CDR3 comprises 15 residues. DNA for the CDR3: TGTGCCAGCAGCCAAGGGCGGGGGGCTCTGAATGAGCAGTTCTTC. Translation gives CASSQGRGALNEQFF.

V gene TRBV5-4 combines with J gene TRBJ1-4, with D uncertain. V was pared by 0 bases and J by 7 bases, with 7 bases between. The CDR3 runs to 13 residues. Per the germline V gene, CDR1 is SGHNT and CDR2 is YYREEE (reference sequence). The CDR3 region is CASSLGLGEKLFF. The CDR3 DNA sequence: TGTGCCAGCAGCTTGGGCTTGGGTGAAAAACTGTTTTTT.

The chain is built from TRBV29-1 and TRBJ2-3; 11 nucleotides line up with TRBD2. CDR1 SQVTM and CDR2 ANQGSEA come from the germline V gene. The CDR3 is 12 amino acids. CDR3 sequence reads: CSIAGGQGTQYF. The CDR3 DNA follows: TGCAGTATAGCGGGGGGGCAGGGTACGCAGTATTTT.

J is TRBJ1-2 and V is TRBV24-1, with 7 bases identical to TRBD1. V shed 3 bases, J shed 8 bases, and the junction held 5 bases outside the gene matches. Per the germline V gene, CDR1 is KGHDR and CDR2 is SFDVKD. CDR3 size: 13 residues. The CDR3 here is CATSDRQGWGYTF. The CDR3 DNA is TGTGCCACCAGTGATCGACAGGGTTGGGGCTACACCTTC.

The gene calls are TRBV3-1 (or the pseudogene TRBV3-2) and TRBJ1-4; D is perhaps TRBD1 (6 bases). Looked up from germline, CDR1 is LGHDT and CDR2 is YNNKEL (reference sequence). V shed 1 base and J shed 4 bases, with 10 bases lying between them. The CDR3 contains 15 residues. The CDR3 reads CASSQATGYNEKLFF. The CDR3 DNA follows: TGTGCCAGCAGCCAAGCTACAGGGTATAATGAAAAACTGTTTTTT.

This rearrangement joins TRBV4-1 to TRBJ2-7, with TRBD1 matching 8 bases. Germline CDR1 reads MGHRA; CDR2 reads YSYEKL. The CDR3 consists of 16 residues. Trimming at V came to 2 bases and at J to 7 bases, leaving 13 bases not matched to a gene. CDR3: CASSQYYDRGSYEQYF. CDR3 coding DNA: TGCGCCAGCAGCCAATACTATGACAGGGGCTCGTATGAGCAGTACTTC.

The CDR3, as DNA: TGCGCCAGCAGTTCCGGGACAGATGGAGGCTACACCTTC. Amino acid sequence: CASSSGTDGGYTF. The V gene is TRBV5-1, the J gene TRBJ1-2; 7 bases align to TRBD1. The CDR3 has 13 residues. J gave up 8 bases and V 5 bases, and 9 bases lay outside the gene matches. Germline V gives CDR1 SGHRS, CDR2 YFSETQ.

V usage is TRBV15 and J usage is TRBJ2-2; 7 nucleotides align to TRBD2. V dropped 1 base and J dropped 7; count of bases not matched to a gene: 6. This CDR3 has 15 residues. In germline, CDR1 is LNHNV, CDR2 YYDKDF (reference sequence). CDR3 in amino acids: CATSRGGGTGGELFF. In DNA, the CDR3 is TGTGCCACCAGCAGAGGGGGAGGGACGGGCGGGGAGCTGTTTTTT.

This clone was detected once. This rearrangement joins TRBV7-2 to TRBJ1-6; D unclear. Trimming removed 2 bases at V and 9 bases at J, with 14 bases between. This CDR3 spans 15 amino acids. CDR1 is SGHTA and CDR2 is FQGNSA in the germline V gene. The CDR3 DNA is TGTGCCAGCAGCTTAATGGTTGACATGAGTTCACCCCTCCACTTT. Translating it yields CASSLMVDMSSPLHF.

The CDR3 DNA reads as TGTGCCACCAATTTGGACAGGGGTTACGAGCAGTACTTC. Translation: CATNLDRGYEQYF. The chain uses TRBV2 and TRBJ2-7, with 9 bases that match TRBD1. V trimming: 10 bases; J trimming: 4 bases; junction bases outside the gene matches: 8. The CDR3 runs 13 residues. Per the germline V gene, CDR1 is SNHLY and CDR2 is FYNNEI.

This chain joins TRBV9 and TRBJ1-3, with D hard to call. V lost 2 bases, J lost 0 bases, and 18 bases lay in between. The germline CDR1 and CDR2 sequences are SGDLS and YYNGEE. The CDR3 is 18 amino acids. The CDR3 here is CASSVSPSSLSSGNTIYF. Written as DNA, the CDR3 is TGTGCCAGCAGCGTTAGTCCCTCCTCATTGAGCTCTGGAAACACCATATATTTT.

V is TRBV5-8 and J is TRBJ2-7, with D unresolved. The CDR3 spans 14 residues. Germline values: CDR1 SGHTS, CDR2 YDEGEE. V was pared by 6 bases and J by 3 bases, with 16 bases between. The CDR3 DNA is TGTGCCAGCACCCCGGGCCCTTTCCACTACGAGCAGTACTTC. Its protein product is CASTPGPFHYEQYF. Looking up the rest from reference TRBV5-8 and TRBJ2-7 gives the full variable domain: EAGVTQSPTHLIKTRGQQATLRCSPISGHTSVYWYQQALGLGLQFLLWYDEGEERNRGNFPPRFSGRQFPNYSSELNVNALELEDSALYLCASTPGPFHYEQYFGPGTRLTVT.

This clone was found a few times. The chain combines TRBV7-6 with TRBJ2-1; 9 bases match TRBD1. The V gene's germline CDR1 is SGHVS and CDR2 FNYEAQ. After removal of 5 bases from V and 3 bases from J, the junction contained 5 bases not matched to a gene. The CDR3 spans 15 residues. Here the CDR3 DNA reads TGTGCCAGCAGCGCGGGACAGGGTGACTACAATGAGCAGTTCTTC. Residues: CASSAGQGDYNEQFF.

This chain joins TRBV5-4 and TRBJ2-7, with TRBD2 identical over 8 bases. This CDR3 spans 15 amino acids. After removal of 3 bases from V and 0 bases from J, the junction contained 5 bases not matched to a gene. Germline assignment: CDR1 SGHNT and CDR2 YYREEE (reference sequence). CDR3 loop: CASSSTGGISYEQYF. As DNA, the CDR3 is TGTGCCAGCAGCTCTACGGGGGGGATCTCCTACGAGCAGTACTTC. The full variable domain, in which reference TRBV5-4 and TRBJ2-7 provide the parts outside the CDR3, is ETGVTQSPTHLIKTRGQQVTLRCSSQSGHNTVSWYQQALGQGPQFIFQYYREEENGRGNFPPRFSGLQFPNYSSELNVNALELDDSALYLCASSSTGGISYEQYFGPGTRLTVT.